The clone carrying this TCR beta chain was counted many times. Antigen: not known. Patients aged 18 to 65 had newly diagnosed hyperthyroidism of under 2 months' duration. Lactation, pregnancy, other autoimmune disease or uncontrolled infection excluded patients. The source material, RNA transcripts, was used to amplify TCR beta CDR3 regions. Using the HTBI primer set, a first-round RT-PCR was run on the TCR CDR3. TCRdb called the multiplex PCR reads again in MiXCR, with one record for every CDR3 protein. The data contain a few hundred thousand distinct CDR3 sequences, just over 45% of them seen just once; the ten biggest clones take up around 7.7%. The data originate from a study of T cells in Graves' hyperthyroidism and ophthalmopathy. Overall study results and limits: Ophthalmopathy was distinguished from stable hyperthyroidism by 13 V-J signatures.

This TCR came from a young woman with Graves' hyperthyroidism. Sequencing was done on a sample of peripheral blood or thyroid tissue (not recorded which).

The CDR3 DNA reads as TGTGCCAGCAGTAAAAAGTTAGTGGGCTACGAGCAGTACTTC. It is translated as CASSKKLVGYEQYF. This rearrangement joins TRBV12-3 or TRBV12-4 to TRBJ2-7; D is unclear. CDR3 length: 14 residues. Trimming removed 5 bases from V and 3 bases from J, with 14 bases in between.